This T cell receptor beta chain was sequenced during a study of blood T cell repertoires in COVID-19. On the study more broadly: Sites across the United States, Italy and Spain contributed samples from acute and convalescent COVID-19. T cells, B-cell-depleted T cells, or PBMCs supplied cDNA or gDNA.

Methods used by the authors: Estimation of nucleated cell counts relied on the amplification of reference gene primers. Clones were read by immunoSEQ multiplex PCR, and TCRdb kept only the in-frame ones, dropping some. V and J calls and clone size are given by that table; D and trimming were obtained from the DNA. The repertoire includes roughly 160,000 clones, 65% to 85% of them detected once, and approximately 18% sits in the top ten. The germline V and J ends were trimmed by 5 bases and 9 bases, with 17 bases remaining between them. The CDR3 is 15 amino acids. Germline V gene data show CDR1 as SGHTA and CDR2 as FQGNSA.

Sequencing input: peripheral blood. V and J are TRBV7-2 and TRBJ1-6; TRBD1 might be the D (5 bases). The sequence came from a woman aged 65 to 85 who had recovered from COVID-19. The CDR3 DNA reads TGTGCCAGCAGCCCCCGGCGGGACCTAGGTTCACCCCTCCACTTT. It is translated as CASSPRRDLGSPLHF.